This TCR beta chain was retrieved from a study of response to subunit inactivated influenza vaccine (dated by TCRdb to 2016 to 2018). The study in broad terms: To follow how T cells responded to a trivalent subunit inactivated influenza vaccine, the researchers relied on deep quantitative profiling of the T cell receptor repertoire. Beyond this particular receptor, the publication reports: It was suggested by the authors that each seasonal influenza vaccination may recruit only a limited number of new T cells.

Reading the germline V gene gives CDR1 ENHRY and CDR2 SYGVKD. From the cysteine through the phenylalanine, the CDR3 covers 15 amino acids. Only CDR3 DNA is held: 45 bases, read in frame from base 1. Germline trimming: 10 bases from V, 0 bases from J; junction bases outside gene matches: 6. Library prep was done by RT-PCR. The run used an Illumina HiSeq 2500. TCRdb cleaned the public reads at Q25 with fastp, built clones with MiXCR and kept in-frame beta chains. Every distinct CDR3 protein forms one entry, paired with its most common genes and DNA. This sample comprises approximately 530,000 distinct CDR3 sequences, 10% to 15% of them detected only once. 13% of the sample belongs to the ten largest clones. Notes on this clonotype: Its antigen is currently not known. No base qualities exist here, and no much larger clone lies one base off it.

The sample's time point, from its label and the paper: 45 to 50 days after influenza vaccine administration. Specimen: PBMCs from blood, collected roughly 48 days after vaccination. The chain joins TRBV10-3 to TRBJ2-6; a stretch of 7 junction bases matches TRBD1. The clonotype originates from a man aged 45-65 years who received an inactivated influenza vaccine. Donor details come from another sample of the same person, matched by shared clones. The CDR3 loop reads CATQQGFSGANVLTF. Here is the DNA: TGTGCCACCCAACAGGGGTTCTCTGGGGCCAACGTCCTGACTTTC.